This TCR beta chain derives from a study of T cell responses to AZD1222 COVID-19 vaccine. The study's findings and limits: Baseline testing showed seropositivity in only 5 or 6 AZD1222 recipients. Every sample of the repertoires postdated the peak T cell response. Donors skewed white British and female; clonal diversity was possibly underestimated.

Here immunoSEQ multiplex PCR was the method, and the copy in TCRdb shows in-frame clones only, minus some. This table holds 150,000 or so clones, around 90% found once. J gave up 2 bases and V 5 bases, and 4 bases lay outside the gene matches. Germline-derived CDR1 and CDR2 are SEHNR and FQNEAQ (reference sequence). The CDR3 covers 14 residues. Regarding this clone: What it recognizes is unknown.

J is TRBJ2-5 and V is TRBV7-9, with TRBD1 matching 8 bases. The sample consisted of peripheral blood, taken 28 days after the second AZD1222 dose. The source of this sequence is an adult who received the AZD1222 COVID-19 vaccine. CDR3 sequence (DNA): TGTGCCAGCAGCCTCAGGACAGGGCAAGAGACCCAGTACTTC. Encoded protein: CASSLRTGQETQYF.